This passage covers 15 T cell receptor beta chains from one sample sequenced in a study of spatial heterogeneity in lung cancer. TCRdb called the 5' RACE reads again in MiXCR, with one record for every CDR3 protein. The repertoire holds about 23,000 distinct CDR3 sequences, approximately 5% seen once, with more than 4.5% in the top ten. Time point denoted: sample taken at primary tumor resection. Whole RNA, isolated from tumor, nontumor lung or frozen PBMC, was sequenced without prior sorting. The starting material was PBMCs, obtained at surgery. These receptors all come from a male donor with early-stage non-small cell lung cancer.

This clonotype has at least ten counts. The chain uses TRBV25-1 and TRBJ2-3, with TRBD1 as a possible D gene (5 bases). The V gene lost 6 bases and the J gene lost 4 bases, with 23 bases spanning the gap. Germline lookup yields CDR1 MGHDK and CDR2 SYGVNS. The CDR3 is 17 amino acids. CDR3 in DNA: TGTGCCAGCAGCAGCTATGGCAGGGCCGACCTTCCAGATACGCAGTATTTT. It yields the protein CASSSYGRADLPDTQYF.

This clonotype was seen at least ten times. V is TRBV11-2 and J is TRBJ2-3, with TRBD2 matching over 13 bases. CDR3 length equals 17 residues. Germline V CDR1 and CDR2: SGHAT, FQNNGV. After removal of 3 bases from V and 3 bases from J, the junction contained 6 bases not matched to a gene. CDR3 sequence (DNA): TGTGCCAGCAGCTTCACCAGACTAGCGGGAGGTACAGATACGCAGTATTTT. The encoded protein is CASSFTRLAGGTDTQYF.

This clonotype was counted at least ten times. J is TRBJ1-3 and V is TRBV11-2; 8 nucleotides agree with TRBD1. V shed 5 bases, J shed 0 bases, and the junction held 6 bases outside the gene matches. Germline V gene data show CDR1 as SGHAT and CDR2 as FQNNGV. The CDR3 contains 16 residues. The chain's CDR3 is CASSQGQGYSGNTIYF. The DNA for the CDR3 is TGTGCCAGCAGCCAAGGACAGGGCTACTCTGGAAACACCATATATTTT.

This clonotype was counted many times. The chain carries TRBV9 and TRBJ2-4, with D tentatively TRBD2 (7 bases). CDR1 is SGDLS, CDR2 YYNGEE, per germline. Trimming took 4 bases from V and 5 from J, leaving 19 bases between them. This CDR3 spans 16 amino acids. CDR3 bases: TGTGCCAGCAGCACCACGGCCGGGGGGCCGGAAAACATTCAGTACTTC. It is translated as CASSTTAGGPENIQYF.

This chain links TRBV10-3 with TRBJ2-3; TRBD2 matches at 9 bases. V trimming: 7 bases; J trimming: 4 bases; junction bases outside the gene matches: 12. CDR1 ENHRY and CDR2 SYGVKD come from the germline V gene. This CDR3 has 16 amino acids. The chain's CDR3 is CAIKPGTSSVADTQYF. As DNA, the CDR3 is TGTGCCATCAAACCCGGGACTAGCAGTGTCGCAGATACGCAGTATTTT.

This clonotype was picked up many times. The rearrangement links TRBV2 to TRBJ1-1; possibly TRBD1 for D (6 bases). The CDR3 runs 13 residues. CDR1 is SNHLY and CDR2 is FYNNEI in the germline V gene. V was trimmed by 3 bases and J by 1 base, leaving 6 bases between them. CDR3 loop: CASSEDRNTEAFF. CDR3 DNA sequence: TGTGCCAGCAGTGAGGACAGGAACACTGAAGCTTTCTTT.

Ten or more counts support this clonotype. The CDR3 spells CASSLGGIATTNYGYTF. CDR3 coding DNA: TGTGCCAGCAGCTTGGGGGGGATAGCAACCACTAACTATGGCTACACCTTC. This rearrangement joins TRBV5-4 to TRBJ1-2; TRBD1 is a possible D gene (5 bases). Germline CDR1 reads SGHNT; CDR2 reads YYREEE (reference sequence). This CDR3 is 17 amino acids long. Trimming stripped 0 bases from V and 0 bases from J, with 15 bases between.

Ten or more counts support this clonotype. The chain uses TRBV19 and TRBJ2-1, with TRBD2 matching 9 bases. Unmatched junction bases numbered 14, after V lost 4 bases and J lost 7 bases. The CDR3 totals 17 residues. The germline V gene has CDR1 LNHDA and CDR2 SQIVND (reference sequence). CDR3 protein: CASSRRTSAPEGNEQFF. DNA of the CDR3: TGTGCCAGTAGTAGACGGACTAGCGCACCTGAAGGGAATGAGCAGTTCTTC.

This clonotype was counted at least ten times. V and J are TRBV12-3 or TRBV12-4 and TRBJ2-6, with D unclear. The CDR3 loop spans 15 amino acids. Deletions cut 3 bases from V and 1 base from J, with 7 bases between. CDR3: CASSLFQSGANVLTF. As DNA, the CDR3 is TGTGCCAGCAGTTTGTTCCAGTCTGGGGCCAACGTCCTGACTTTC.

This clonotype was seen repeatedly, ten times or more. The chain couples TRBV20-1 to TRBJ2-3; 9 nucleotides align to TRBD2. The CDR3 sequence is 21 residues long. Germline assignment: CDR1 DFQATT and CDR2 SNEGSKA (reference sequence). Trimming took 4 bases from V and 0 from J; bases not matched to a gene: 23. In nucleotides, the CDR3 is TGCAGTGCTACGCCCACCCGTTTTGGGGCGGGGGGGGACTCTAGCACAGATACGCAGTATTTT. This gives the protein CSATPTRFGAGGDSSTDTQYF.

As for this clonotype: Just one base apart from a much larger clone, this may be a read error. The chain joins TRBV7-9 to TRBJ2-7; 10 nucleotides line up with TRBD1. From germline, CDR1 is SEHNR and CDR2 FQNEAQ (reference sequence). CDR3 length: 17 amino acids. Trimming cost V 1 base and J 3 bases; bases outside gene matches: 9. CDR3 in amino acids: CASSLVHHRDRGYEQYF. The DNA of the CDR3 is TGTGCCAGCAGCTTAGTGCATCACCGGGACAGGGGCTACGAGCAGTACTTC.

The table lists this clonotype with many counts. The chain combines TRBV7-2 with TRBJ2-2, with 8 bases aligning to TRBD1. The trim removed 5 bases at V and 4 bases at J, leaving 3 bases unmatched. This CDR3 has 14 residues. CDR1 SGHTA and CDR2 FQGNSA come from the germline V gene. CDR3 DNA sequence: TGTGCCAGCAGCATTGGACAGGGCACCGGGGAGCTGTTTTTT. Amino acids: CASSIGQGTGELFF.

This clonotype was seen at least ten times. The rearrangement links TRBV7-9 to TRBJ1-1; 11 bases line up with TRBD1. The CDR3 totals 15 residues. Trimming cost V 6 bases and J 5 bases; bases outside gene matches: 8. CDR1 SEHNR and CDR2 FQNEAQ come from the germline V gene (reference sequence). For the CDR3, the DNA is TGTGCCAGCAGAGCTAAGGGGACAGGGGGGACTGAAGCTTTCTTT. Its translation is CASRAKGTGGTEAFF.

This clonotype came up many times. V gene TRBV5-1 combines with J gene TRBJ2-1; no reliable D call. Germline CDR1 reads SGHRS; CDR2 reads YFSETQ. The CDR3 is 16 amino acids. Trimming removed 5 bases from V and 2 bases from J, with 17 bases in between. Here the CDR3 reads CASRPVSSRAYNEQFF. In nucleotides, the CDR3 is TGCGCCAGCAGACCCGTTAGCTCCAGAGCCTACAATGAGCAGTTCTTC. The entire variable domain, with the rest obtained from reference TRBV5-1 and TRBJ2-1, is as follows: KAGVTQTPRYLIKTRGQQVTLSCSPISGHRSVSWYQQTPGQGLQFLFEYFSETQRNKGNFPGRFSGRQFSNSRSEMNVSTLELGDSALYLCASRPVSSRAYNEQFFGPGTRLTVL.

This clonotype has a count of ten or more. J is TRBJ1-2 and V is TRBV5-1; TRBD1 aligns across 9 bases. Losses at the gene ends were 4 bases for V and 7 bases for J; bases not matched to a gene: 8. There are 14 residues in the CDR3. Germline lookup yields CDR1 SGHRS and CDR2 YFSETQ. The CDR3, as DNA: TGCGCCAGCAGCAACGACAGGGGGGTCTCTGGCTACACCTTC. It translates to CASSNDRGVSGYTF. The whole variable domain, filled in from reference TRBV5-1 and TRBJ1-2, reads KAGVTQTPRYLIKTRGQQVTLSCSPISGHRSVSWYQQTPGQGLQFLFEYFSETQRNKGNFPGRFSGRQFSNSRSEMNVSTLELGDSALYLCASSNDRGVSGYTFGSGTRLTVV.